Here is one TCR beta chain with its context. Original data processing: For nucleated cells, counts were estimated from reference gene primer amplification. Here immunoSEQ multiplex PCR was the method, and the copy in TCRdb shows in-frame clones only, minus some. D and trimming come from the DNA, and the V and J calls and clone size come from that table. The table includes over 85,000 clones, around 80% detected once. CDR1 and CDR2 from the germline V gene are KGHSH and LQKENI. The J segment lost 4 bases and the V segment lost 6 bases, leaving 9 bases of the junction unmatched. CDR3 size: 15 residues. This sample is part of a study of blood T cell repertoires in COVID-19. Overall study context: Collection of acute and convalescent COVID-19 samples took place in the United States, Italy and Spain.

The material sequenced was peripheral blood. The gene calls are TRBV18 and TRBJ1-2, with TRBD1 identical over 9 bases. This clonotype was sampled from a man in his sixties with acute or convalescent COVID-19. The CDR3 DNA sequence: TGTGCCAGCTCGAGGACAGGGGAGAACGGCTATGGCTACACCTTC. This sequence encodes CASSRTGENGYGYTF.